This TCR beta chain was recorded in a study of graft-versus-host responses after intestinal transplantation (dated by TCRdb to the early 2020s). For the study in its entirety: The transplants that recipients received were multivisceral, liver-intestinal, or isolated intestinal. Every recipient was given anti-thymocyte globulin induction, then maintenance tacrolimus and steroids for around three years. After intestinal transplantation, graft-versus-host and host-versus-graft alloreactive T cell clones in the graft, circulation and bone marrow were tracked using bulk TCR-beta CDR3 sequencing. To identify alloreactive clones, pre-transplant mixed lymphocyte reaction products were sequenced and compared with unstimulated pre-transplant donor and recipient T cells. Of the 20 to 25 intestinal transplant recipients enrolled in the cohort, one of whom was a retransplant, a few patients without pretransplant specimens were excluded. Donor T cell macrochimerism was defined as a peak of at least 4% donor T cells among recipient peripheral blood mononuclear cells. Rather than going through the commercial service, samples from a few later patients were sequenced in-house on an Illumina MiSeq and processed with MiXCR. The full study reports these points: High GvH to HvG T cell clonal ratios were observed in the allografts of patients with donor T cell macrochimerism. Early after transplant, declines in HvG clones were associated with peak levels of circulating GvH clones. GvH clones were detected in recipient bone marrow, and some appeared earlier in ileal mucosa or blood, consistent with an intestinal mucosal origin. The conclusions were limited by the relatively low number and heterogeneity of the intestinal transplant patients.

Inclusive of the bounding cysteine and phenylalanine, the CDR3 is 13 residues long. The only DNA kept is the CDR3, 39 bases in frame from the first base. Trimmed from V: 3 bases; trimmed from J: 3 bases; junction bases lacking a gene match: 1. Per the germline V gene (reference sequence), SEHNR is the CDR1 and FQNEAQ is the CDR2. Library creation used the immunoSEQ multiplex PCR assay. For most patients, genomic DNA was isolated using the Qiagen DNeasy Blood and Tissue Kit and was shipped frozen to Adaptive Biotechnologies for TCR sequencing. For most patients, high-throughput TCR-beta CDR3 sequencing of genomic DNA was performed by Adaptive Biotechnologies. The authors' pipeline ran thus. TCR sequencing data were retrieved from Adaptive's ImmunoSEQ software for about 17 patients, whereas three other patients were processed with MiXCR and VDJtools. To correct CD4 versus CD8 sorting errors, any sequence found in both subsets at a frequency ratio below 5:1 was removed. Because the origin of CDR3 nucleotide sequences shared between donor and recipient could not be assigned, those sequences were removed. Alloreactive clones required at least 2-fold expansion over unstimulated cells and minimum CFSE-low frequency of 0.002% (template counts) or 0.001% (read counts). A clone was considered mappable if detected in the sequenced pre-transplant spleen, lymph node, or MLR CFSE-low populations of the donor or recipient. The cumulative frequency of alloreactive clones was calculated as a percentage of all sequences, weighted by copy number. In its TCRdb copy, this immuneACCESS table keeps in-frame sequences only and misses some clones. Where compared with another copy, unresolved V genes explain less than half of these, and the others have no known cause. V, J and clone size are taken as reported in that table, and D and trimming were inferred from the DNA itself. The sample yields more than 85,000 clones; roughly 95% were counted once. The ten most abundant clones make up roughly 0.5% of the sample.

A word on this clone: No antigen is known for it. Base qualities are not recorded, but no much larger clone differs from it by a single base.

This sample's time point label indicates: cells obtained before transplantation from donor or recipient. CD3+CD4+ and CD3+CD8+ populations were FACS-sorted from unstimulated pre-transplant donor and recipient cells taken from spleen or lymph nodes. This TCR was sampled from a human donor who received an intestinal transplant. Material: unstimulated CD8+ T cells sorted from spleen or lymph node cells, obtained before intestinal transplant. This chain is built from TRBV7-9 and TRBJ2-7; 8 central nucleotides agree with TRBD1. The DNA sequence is TGTGCCAGCAGCTTCGACAGGGGCTACGAGCAGTACTTC. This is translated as CASSFDRGYEQYF.